The 17 T cell receptor beta chains presented below share a single source sample, sequenced in a study of blood T cell repertoires in COVID-19. Data came from immunoSEQ multiplex PCR; TCRdb stores just in-frame clones and leaves some out. Seen here are over 300,000 clones, 90% observed once, and the top ten hold approximately 7%. Sequencing input: peripheral blood. The receptors originated from a young man with active or convalescent COVID-19.

The chain employs TRBV28 and TRBJ2-7, with D maybe TRBD1 (5 bases). V lost 3 bases and J 2 bases, leaving 14 bases between the germline ends. This CDR3 spans 15 amino acids. CDR1 MDHEN and CDR2 SYDVKM come from the germline V gene. Here the CDR3 DNA reads TGTGCCAGCAGTTTTTTCCAACAGGAGCCCTACGAGCAGTACTTC. This sequence encodes CASSFFQQEPYEQYF.

The chain carries TRBV19 and TRBJ1-2, with TRBD1 matching over 7 bases. Germline V lookup: CDR1 LNHDA, CDR2 SQIVND (reference sequence). The CDR3 is 17 residues long. Germline trimming cut 6 bases from V and 0 bases from J; bases unmatched to any gene: 13. CDR3 loop: CASSQGQGVTTNYGYTF. CDR3 sequence (DNA): TGTGCCAGTAGCCAAGGGCAGGGGGTGACAACTAACTATGGCTACACCTTC.

The J gene is TRBJ1-1, the V gene TRBV11-1; 9 nucleotides align to TRBD1. CDR1 is SGHAT and CDR2 is FQDESV in the germline V gene (reference sequence). V shed 5 bases and J 8 bases; nucleotides not matched to a gene: 12. The CDR3 extends over 15 amino acids. The CDR3 DNA is TGTGCCAGCAGCCGAGGGACAGGGCCTCCCCTGGAAGCTTTCTTT. Translation: CASSRGTGPPLEAFF.

The genes are TRBV27 and TRBJ2-3; D might be TRBD2 (6 bases). Trimming stripped 5 bases from V and 0 bases from J, with 12 bases between. The CDR3 runs to 15 residues. The V gene's germline CDR1 is MNHEY and CDR2 SMNVEV (reference sequence). The CDR3 DNA follows: TGTGCCAGCAGTGCCTTTGCGGGGAGCACAGATACGCAGTATTTT. Protein product: CASSAFAGSTDTQYF.

The V gene is TRBV14, the J gene TRBJ2-3; 7 bases line up with TRBD2. Losses at the gene ends were 1 base for V and 1 base for J; bases not matched to a gene: 2. Germline CDR1 SGHDN, CDR2 FVKESK. CDR3 size: 15 residues. This CDR3 is CASSQGLAGTDTQYF. In DNA form, the CDR3 reads TGTGCCAGCAGCCAAGGACTAGCCGGCACAGATACGCAGTATTTT.

The genes are TRBV5-6 and TRBJ1-1; D is undetermined. Germline CDR1 is SGHDT and CDR2 is YYEEEE. Trimming cost V 2 bases and J 5 bases, with 7 bases left between them. This CDR3 is 12 amino acids long. The CDR3 DNA reads TGTGCCAGCAGCTTTGAGGAGACTGAAGCTTTCTTT. This sequence encodes CASSFEETEAFF.

This clone was seen just once. V is TRBV7-2 and J is TRBJ2-3; 10 bases line up with TRBD2. The V segment lost 3 bases and the J segment 3 bases; nucleotides outside the gene matches: 6. Germline CDR1 SGHTA, CDR2 FQGNSA. This CDR3 is built from 16 residues. CDR3 bases: TGTGCCAGCAGCTTTCGAGCGGGAGGGACGACAGATACGCAGTATTTT. The encoded protein is CASSFRAGGTTDTQYF.

The rearrangement joins TRBV9 to TRBJ2-7, with no clear D. V gave up 4 bases and J gave up 3 bases, with 11 bases separating them. The CDR3 consists of 13 residues. The germline V gene has CDR1 SGDLS and CDR2 YYNGEE. The CDR3 DNA sequence: TGTGCCAGCAGCTTGAGAGAATTCTACGAGCAGTACTTC. As protein: CASSLREFYEQYF.

The chain recombines TRBV6-5 with TRBJ2-7, with 7 bases identical to TRBD1. The V gene's germline CDR1 is MNHEY and CDR2 SVGAGI. Trimming removed 8 bases from V and 3 bases from J; junction bases left unmatched: 10. The CDR3 runs to 14 residues. The DNA for the CDR3 is TGTGCCAGCCGGGTAGGGACAGTCAACTACGAGCAGTACTTC. It translates to CASRVGTVNYEQYF.

The rearrangement joins TRBV5-1 to TRBJ1-2; 7 bases agree with TRBD1. The J segment lost 8 bases and the V segment lost 2 bases, leaving 6 bases of the junction unmatched. CDR1 and CDR2 (germline): SGHRS, YFSETQ. The length of the CDR3 is 13 residues. This CDR3 reads CASSLDRAQGYTF. The CDR3 DNA follows: TGCGCCAGCAGCTTAGACAGGGCCCAGGGCTACACCTTC.

J is TRBJ1-1 and V is TRBV19; TRBD1 is a possible D gene (6 bases). Per the germline V gene, CDR1 is LNHDA and CDR2 is SQIVND (reference sequence). V was clipped by 1 base and J by 4 bases, with 13 bases between them. The length of the CDR3 is 15 residues. CDR3 residues: CASSIVPTGPTEAFF. CDR3 in DNA: TGTGCCAGTAGTATAGTCCCCACAGGGCCCACTGAAGCTTTCTTT.

The V gene is TRBV6-5, the J gene TRBJ1-5, with TRBD1 matching over 7 bases. V lost 2 bases and J lost 7; bases outside the gene matches: 5. This CDR3 spans 14 amino acids. The germline gives CDR1 MNHEY, CDR2 SVGAGI. This chain's CDR3 is CASSYEGAGQPQHF. The CDR3 bases are TGTGCCAGCAGTTACGAGGGGGCTGGGCAGCCCCAGCATTTT.

The rearrangement uses TRBV6-5 and TRBJ2-2; TRBD2 matches at 9 bases. With V trimmed by 7 bases and J by 1 base, 1 base remained unmatched. This CDR3 is 14 amino acids long. Germline CDR1 MNHEY, CDR2 SVGAGI. The CDR3 here is CASILAGNTGELFF. CDR3 nucleotides: TGTGCCAGCATACTAGCGGGGAACACCGGGGAGCTGTTTTTT.

The J gene is TRBJ2-1, the V gene TRBV15; D not resolved. V was shortened by 0 bases and J by 6 bases, with 9 bases between the two germline ends. The CDR3 covers 14 residues. The V gene's germline CDR1 is LNHNV and CDR2 YYDKDF (reference sequence). The CDR3 coding sequence is TGTGCCACCAGCAGAGATTGGTCGAGCAATGAGCAGTTCTTC. Its protein is CATSRDWSSNEQFF.

V is TRBV7-9 and J is TRBJ2-2; D possibly corresponds to TRBD1 (6 bases). V lost 5 bases, J lost 1 base, and 14 bases lay in between. The V gene's germline CDR1 is SEHNR and CDR2 FQNEAQ (reference sequence). The CDR3 extends over 16 amino acids. CDR3 residues: CASSAPRDMNTGELFF. For the CDR3, the DNA is TGTGCCAGCAGCGCCCCCAGGGACATGAACACCGGGGAGCTGTTTTTT.

The V and J genes are TRBV19 and TRBJ1-1; 7 bases fit TRBD1. The CDR3 is 15 residues long. Looked up from germline, CDR1 is LNHDA and CDR2 is SQIVND (reference sequence). J gave up 0 bases and V 6 bases, and 7 bases lay outside the gene matches. The CDR3 bases are TGTGCCAGTAGACCGGGACAGAAAATGAACACTGAAGCTTTCTTT. This codes for CASRPGQKMNTEAFF.

The V and J genes are TRBV29-1 and TRBJ1-2, with D uncertain. The CDR3 contains 14 residues. Trimming took 1 base from V and 0 from J, leaving 9 bases between them. The germline V gene has CDR1 SQVTM and CDR2 ANQGSEA. CDR3 residues: CSVEVGVPNYGYTF. The DNA of the CDR3 is TGCAGCGTTGAAGTCGGGGTTCCTAACTATGGCTACACCTTC.